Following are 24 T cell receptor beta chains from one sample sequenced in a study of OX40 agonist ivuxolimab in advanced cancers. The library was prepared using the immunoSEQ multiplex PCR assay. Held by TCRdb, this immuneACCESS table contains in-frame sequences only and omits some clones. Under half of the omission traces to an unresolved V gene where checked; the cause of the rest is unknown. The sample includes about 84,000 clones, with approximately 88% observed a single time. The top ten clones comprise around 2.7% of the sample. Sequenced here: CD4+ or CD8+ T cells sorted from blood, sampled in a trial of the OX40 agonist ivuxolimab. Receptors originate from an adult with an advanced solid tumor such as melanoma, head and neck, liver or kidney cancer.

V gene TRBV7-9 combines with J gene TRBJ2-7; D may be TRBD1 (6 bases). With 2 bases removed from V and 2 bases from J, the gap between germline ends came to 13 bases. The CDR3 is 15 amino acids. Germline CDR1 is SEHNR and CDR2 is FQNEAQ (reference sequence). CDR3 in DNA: TGTGCCAGCAGCTTACAAGGGGGTGGGGCCTACGAGCAGTACGTC. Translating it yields CASSLQGGGAYEQYV.

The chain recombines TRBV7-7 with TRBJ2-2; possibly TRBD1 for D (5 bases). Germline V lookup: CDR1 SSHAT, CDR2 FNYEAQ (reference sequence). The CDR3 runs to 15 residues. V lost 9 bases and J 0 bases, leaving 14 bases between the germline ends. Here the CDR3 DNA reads TGTGCCAGTCGAAGGGGCGCCGCGAACACCGGGGAGCTGTTTTTT. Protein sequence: CASRRGAANTGELFF.

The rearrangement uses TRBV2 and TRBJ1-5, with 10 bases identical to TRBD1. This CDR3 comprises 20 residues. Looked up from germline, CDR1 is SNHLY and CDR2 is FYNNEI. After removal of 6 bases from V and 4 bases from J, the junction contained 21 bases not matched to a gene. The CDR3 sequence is CASSLTGTGAKASINQPQHF. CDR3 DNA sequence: TGTGCCAGCAGCCTAACCGGGACAGGGGCAAAAGCCTCCATAAATCAGCCCCAGCATTTT.

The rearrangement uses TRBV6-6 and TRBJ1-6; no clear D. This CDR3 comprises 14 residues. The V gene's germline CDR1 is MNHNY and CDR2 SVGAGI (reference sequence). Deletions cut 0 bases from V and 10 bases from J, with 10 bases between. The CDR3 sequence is CASSYSQPSSPLHF. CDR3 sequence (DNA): TGTGCCAGCAGTTACTCTCAACCTTCATCACCCCTCCACTTT.

The CDR3 DNA reads as TGTGCCAGCAGCTTGGAACAGATTCGAGAGAGAACATACTTC. It is translated as CASSLEQIRERTYF. The rearrangement joins TRBV5-5 to TRBJ2-5; D is uncertain. The germline CDR1 and CDR2 sequences are SGHKS and YYEKEE (reference sequence). Between the trimmed V and J ends, which lost 0 bases and 14 bases, there was a span of 20 bases. The CDR3 is 14 amino acids.

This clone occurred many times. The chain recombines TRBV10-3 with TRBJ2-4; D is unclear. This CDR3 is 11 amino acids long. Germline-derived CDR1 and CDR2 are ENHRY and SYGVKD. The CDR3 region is CAIGGENIQYF. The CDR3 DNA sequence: TGTGCGATCGGTGGGGAAAACATTCAGTACTTC.

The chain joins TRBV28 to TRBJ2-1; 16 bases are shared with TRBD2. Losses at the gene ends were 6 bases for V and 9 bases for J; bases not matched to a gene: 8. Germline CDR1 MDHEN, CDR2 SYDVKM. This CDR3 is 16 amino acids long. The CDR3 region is CASRKPGLAGGVEQFF. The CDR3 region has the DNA TGTGCCAGCAGAAAACCGGGACTAGCGGGGGGGGTTGAGCAGTTCTTC.

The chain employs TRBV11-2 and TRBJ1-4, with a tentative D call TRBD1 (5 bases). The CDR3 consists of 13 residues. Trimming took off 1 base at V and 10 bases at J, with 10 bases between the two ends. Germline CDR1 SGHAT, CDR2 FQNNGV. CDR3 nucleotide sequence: TGTGCCAGCAGCTTAGGTGGGGCGGGAAAACTGTTTTTT. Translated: CASSLGGAGKLFF.

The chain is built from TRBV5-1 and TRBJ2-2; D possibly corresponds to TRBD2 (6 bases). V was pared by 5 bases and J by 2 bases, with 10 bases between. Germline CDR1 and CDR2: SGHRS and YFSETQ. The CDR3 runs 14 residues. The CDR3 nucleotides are TGCGCCAGCAGACCCGGGACTAACACCGGGGAGCTGTTTTTT. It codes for CASRPGTNTGELFF.

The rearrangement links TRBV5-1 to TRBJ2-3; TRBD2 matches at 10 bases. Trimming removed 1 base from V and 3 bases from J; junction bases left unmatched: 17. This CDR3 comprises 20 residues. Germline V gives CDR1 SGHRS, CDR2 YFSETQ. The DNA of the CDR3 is TGCGCCAGCAGCTTGCGCCCCCGAGGACTAGCGGCCGATTTAACAGATACGCAGTATTTT. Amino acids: CASSLRPRGLAADLTDTQYF.

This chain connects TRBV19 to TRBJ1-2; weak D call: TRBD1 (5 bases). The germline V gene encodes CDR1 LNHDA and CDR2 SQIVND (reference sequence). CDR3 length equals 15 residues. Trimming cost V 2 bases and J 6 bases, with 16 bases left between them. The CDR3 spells CASSITGTGRDGYTF. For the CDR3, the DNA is TGTGCCAGTAGTATAACCGGGACTGGTAGAGATGGCTACACCTTC.

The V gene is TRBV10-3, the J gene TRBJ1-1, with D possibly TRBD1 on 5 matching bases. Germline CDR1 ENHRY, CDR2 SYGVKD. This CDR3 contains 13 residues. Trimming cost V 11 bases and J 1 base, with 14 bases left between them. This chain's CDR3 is CAYKGAANTEAFF. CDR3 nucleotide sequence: TGTGCCTATAAAGGGGCGGCGAACACTGAAGCTTTCTTT.

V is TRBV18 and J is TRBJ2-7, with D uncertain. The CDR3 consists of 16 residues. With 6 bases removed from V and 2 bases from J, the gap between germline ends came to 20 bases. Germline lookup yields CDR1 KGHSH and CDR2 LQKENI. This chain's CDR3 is CASSKSGGPIPYEQYF. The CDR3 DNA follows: TGTGCCAGCTCCAAGTCCGGTGGGCCCATCCCCTACGAGCAGTACTTC. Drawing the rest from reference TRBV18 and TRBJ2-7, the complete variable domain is NAGVMQNPRHLVRRRGQEARLRCSPMKGHSHVYWYRQLPEEGLKFMVYLQKENIIDESGMPKERFSAEFPKEGPSILRIQQVVRGDSAAYFCASSKSGGPIPYEQYFGPGTRLTVT.

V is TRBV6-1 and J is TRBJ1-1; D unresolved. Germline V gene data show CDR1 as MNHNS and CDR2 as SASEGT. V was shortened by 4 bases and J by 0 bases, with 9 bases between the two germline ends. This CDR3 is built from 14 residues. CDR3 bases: TGTGCCAGCAGTGCGGCGAATATGAACACTGAAGCTTTCTTT. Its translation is CASSAANMNTEAFF.

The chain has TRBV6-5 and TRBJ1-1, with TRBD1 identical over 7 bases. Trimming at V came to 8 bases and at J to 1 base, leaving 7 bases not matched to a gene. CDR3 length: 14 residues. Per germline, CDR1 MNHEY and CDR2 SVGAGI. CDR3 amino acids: CASSFGTANTEAFF. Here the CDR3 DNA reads TGTGCCAGCTCATTTGGGACAGCGAACACTGAAGCTTTCTTT.

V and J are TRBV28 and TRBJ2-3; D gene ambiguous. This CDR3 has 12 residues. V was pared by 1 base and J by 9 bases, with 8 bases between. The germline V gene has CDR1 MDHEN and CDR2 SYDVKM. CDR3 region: CASSLLRGTQYF. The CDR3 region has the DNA TGTGCCAGCAGTTTATTACGTGGGACGCAGTATTTT.

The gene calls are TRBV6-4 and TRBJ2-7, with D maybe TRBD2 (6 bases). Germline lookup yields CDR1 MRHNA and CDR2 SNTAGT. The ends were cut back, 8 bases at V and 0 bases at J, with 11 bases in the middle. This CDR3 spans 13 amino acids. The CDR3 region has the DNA TGTGCCAGCTGGGGGGATAACTCCTACGAGCAGTACTTC. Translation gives CASWGDNSYEQYF.

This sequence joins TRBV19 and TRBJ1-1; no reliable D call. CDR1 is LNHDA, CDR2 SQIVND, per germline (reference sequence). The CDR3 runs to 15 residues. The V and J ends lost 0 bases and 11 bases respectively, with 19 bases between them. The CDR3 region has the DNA TGTGCCAGTAGTATAGATCGTGGAGGCCAGGCGGGGGCTTTCTTT. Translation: CASSIDRGGQAGAFF.

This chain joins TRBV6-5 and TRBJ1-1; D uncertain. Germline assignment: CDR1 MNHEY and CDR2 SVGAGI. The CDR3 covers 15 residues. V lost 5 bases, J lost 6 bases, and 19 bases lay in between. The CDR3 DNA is TGTGCCAGCAGTCGCCAAAGAGTGAAAATCGCTGAAGCTTTCTTT. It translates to CASSRQRVKIAEAFF.

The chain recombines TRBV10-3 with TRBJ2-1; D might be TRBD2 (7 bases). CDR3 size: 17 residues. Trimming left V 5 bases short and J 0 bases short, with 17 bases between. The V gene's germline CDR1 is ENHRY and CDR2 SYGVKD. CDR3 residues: CAISPIGGGGSYNEQFF. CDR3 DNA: TGTGCCATCAGTCCCATCGGGGGAGGGGGCTCCTACAATGAGCAGTTCTTC.

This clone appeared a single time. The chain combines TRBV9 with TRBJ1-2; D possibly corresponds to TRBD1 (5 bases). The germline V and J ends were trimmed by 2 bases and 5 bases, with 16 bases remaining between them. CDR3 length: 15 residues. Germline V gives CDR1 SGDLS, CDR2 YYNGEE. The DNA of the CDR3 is TGTGCCAGCAGCGTTTCTGGGGAGGGGTTTTATGGCTACACCTTC. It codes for CASSVSGEGFYGYTF.

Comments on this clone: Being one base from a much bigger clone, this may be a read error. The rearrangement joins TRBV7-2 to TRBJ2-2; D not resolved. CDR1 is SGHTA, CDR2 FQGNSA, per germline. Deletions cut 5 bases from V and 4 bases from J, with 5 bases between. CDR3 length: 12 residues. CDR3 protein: CASSPPTGELFF. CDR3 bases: TGTGCCAGCAGCCCCCCCACCGGGGAGCTGTTTTTT.

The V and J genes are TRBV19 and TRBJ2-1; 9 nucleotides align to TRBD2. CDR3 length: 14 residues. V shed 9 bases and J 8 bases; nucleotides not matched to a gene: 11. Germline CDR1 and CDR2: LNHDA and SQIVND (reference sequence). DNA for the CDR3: TGTGCCAGCACATTTGCGGGGGGGCGGGATGAGCAGTTCTTC. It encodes CASTFAGGRDEQFF.

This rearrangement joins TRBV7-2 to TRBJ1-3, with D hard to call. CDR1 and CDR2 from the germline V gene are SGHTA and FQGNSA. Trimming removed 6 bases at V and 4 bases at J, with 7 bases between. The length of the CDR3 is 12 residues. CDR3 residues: CASSYTGNTIYF. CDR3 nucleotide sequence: TGTGCCAGCAGTTATACGGGAAACACCATATATTTT.